This passage covers 23 T cell receptor beta chains from one sample sequenced in a study of T cell clonality in common variable immunodeficiency. Using immunoSEQ multiplex PCR, the repertoire was profiled, and TCRdb retains in-frame clones only, with some absent. The sample contains roughly 55,000 clones, none occurring once; about 5.7% lies in the top ten. The sequenced material came from peripheral blood mononuclear cells. Receptors were obtained from a person aged 18 to 75 in good health.

This clone was counted at least ten times. The CDR3 end lies 3 residues beyond the end of the read and is filled in from the germline J gene. This sequence joins TRBV6-2 or TRBV6-3 and TRBJ2-1, with 13 positions matching TRBD2. In germline, CDR1 is MNHEY, CDR2 SVGEGT. J lost 5 bases, V lost 2 bases, and 6 bases had no gene match. The CDR3 is 17 residues long. The part of the CDR3 DNA that was read is TGTGCCAGCAGTTACCCCTCCGGACTAGCGGGAGACAATGAG. This sequence encodes CASSYPSGLAGDNE. The CDR3, in full, reads CASSYPSGLAGDNEQFF.

The table lists this clone with many counts. The read ends 3 residues shy of where the CDR3 ends; the end is completed using the germline J gene. The rearrangement links TRBV6-4 to TRBJ2-2; D not resolved. CDR3 length: 14 amino acids. The V end was cut by 8 bases, the J end by 6 bases, with 16 bases between. CDR1 is MRHNA and CDR2 is SNTAGT in the germline V gene. The CDR3 loop reads CASSPQAQAGELFF. Incomplete CDR3 DNA: TGTGCCAGCTCACCCCAGGCGCAGGCCGGGGAG.

The sample holds many counts of this clone. The read ends 3 residues early relative to the CDR3; the germline J gene fills the gap. This rearrangement joins TRBV5-1 to TRBJ2-2; TRBD1 matches at 9 bases. The CDR3 contains 15 residues. Trimming took 2 bases from V and 5 from J; bases not matched to a gene: 4. The germline V gene encodes CDR1 SGHRS and CDR2 YFSETQ. The CDR3 DNA, read in part, is TGCGCCAGCAGCTTACAGGGGGCAAGGACCGGGGAG. Its translation is CASSLQGARTGE. In full, the CDR3 is CASSLQGARTGELFF.

This clone was seen ten or more times. The CDR3 end falls 3 residues outside the read, so it is completed with the germline J gene. The chain uses TRBV7-3 and TRBJ2-1, with 7 positions matching TRBD1. This CDR3 comprises 14 residues. J gave up 5 bases and V 5 bases, and 6 bases lay outside the gene matches. CDR1 and CDR2 (germline): SGHTA, FQGTGA. The sequenced part of the CDR3 DNA is TGTGCCAGCAGCATGACAGGGACGCACAATGAG. Encoded protein: CASSMTGTHNE. The whole CDR3 sequence is CASSMTGTHNEQFF.

In this sample, this clone turned up many times. The CDR3 end is not reached by the read, which stops 3 residues before it; the germline J gene fills it in. J is TRBJ2-6 and V is TRBV5-1; 8 nucleotides match TRBD1. The J segment lost 0 bases and the V segment lost 4 bases, leaving 3 bases of the junction unmatched. Germline CDR1 is SGHRS and CDR2 is YFSETQ. The CDR3 is 16 amino acids. CDR3 amino acids: CASSGTGNSGANVLTF. CDR3 DNA, as far as it was read: TGCGCCAGCAGCGGGACAGGAAACTCTGGGGCCAACGTC.

This clone has at least ten counts. The read comes to an end 3 residues before the CDR3 does, leaving the germline J gene to fill in the end. The chain joins TRBV28 to TRBJ2-1, with TRBD2 identical over 11 bases. Germline CDR1 MDHEN, CDR2 SYDVKM. This CDR3 has 15 residues. V lost 7 bases to trimming and J lost 7 bases; unmatched junction nucleotides: 9. The CDR3 region is CASTRGLADINEQFF. Partial CDR3 DNA: TGTGCCAGCACCCGGGGACTAGCGGATATTAATGAG.

Many counts were recorded for this clone. The read comes to an end 3 residues before the CDR3 does, leaving the germline J gene to fill in the end. The chain joins TRBV12-3 or TRBV12-4 to TRBJ2-1; 9 positions agree with TRBD2. The CDR3 runs 15 residues. V lost 5 bases and J lost 5; bases outside the gene matches: 7. The part of the CDR3 DNA that was read is TGTGCCAGCAGTCATAGCGGGAGTTCCAACAATGAG. Its protein product is CASSHSGSSNNE. The whole CDR3 reads CASSHSGSSNNEQFF.

This clone was found many times. Read sequence stops 3 residues before the CDR3 end, and the germline J gene provides the missing end. The V call is TRBV20-1, the J call TRBJ2-3, with 15 bases identical to TRBD2. Germline V lookup: CDR1 DFQATT, CDR2 SNEGSKA (reference sequence). This CDR3 spans 17 amino acids. V lost 5 bases, J lost 1 base, and 7 bases stayed unmatched. CDR3 DNA, as far as it was read: TGCAGTGCTGGACTAGCGGGAGGGCCGGTCGGCACAGATACG. Translating it yields CSAGLAGGPVGTDT. The CDR3 as a whole reads CSAGLAGGPVGTDTQYF.

This clone showed up many times. It is unclear where the CDR3 begins or ends on the DNA, so no DNA is shown, and the CDR3 is as TCRdb lists it. This chain connects TRBV5-1 to TRBJ2-3; the table's D call TRBD1 went unverified against the DNA. With termini counted, the CDR3 has 18 amino acids. Looked up from germline, CDR1 is SGHRS and CDR2 is YFSETQ. The CDR3: CASSLHTRDSFLADTQYF.

Ten or more counts support this clone. The CDR3 spells CACLDSIGHNEQFF. CDR3 DNA, as far as it was read: TGTGCCTGTCTCGACTCTATAGGTCACAATGAG. V and J are TRBV30 and TRBJ2-1; D is unclear. The CDR3 end falls 3 residues outside the read, so it is completed with the germline J gene. CDR3 size: 14 residues. The germline V gene encodes CDR1 GTSNPN and CDR2 SVGIG (reference sequence). Trimming pared 6 bases from V and 5 bases from J, leaving 17 bases between.

This clone was counted between two and nine times. The CDR3 goes on 3 residues after the read ends, and that part is filled in from the germline J gene. The chain carries TRBV11-2 and TRBJ1-2; D is uncertain. There are 14 residues in the CDR3. The V gene's germline CDR1 is SGHAT and CDR2 FQNNGV. CDR3 region: CASSLVAGIDDYTF. CDR3 DNA (partial): TGTGCCAGCAGCTTAGTGGCGGGAATCGATGAC.

Many counts were recorded for this clone. The read terminates 3 residues before the CDR3 end, so the remaining end is supplied by the germline J gene. The V call is TRBV5-1, the J call TRBJ2-1, with 9 positions matching TRBD2. The V gene's germline CDR1 is SGHRS and CDR2 YFSETQ. CDR3 size: 16 residues. The V gene end was trimmed by 0 bases and the J gene end by 9 bases; junction bases not matched to a gene: 10. Incomplete CDR3 DNA: TGCGCCAGCAGCTTGGTCGGGACTAGCCGAATGAGTGAG. It encodes CASSLVGTSRMSE. The entire CDR3 protein reads CASSLVGTSRMSEQFF.

This clone was observed at least ten times. The read ends 3 residues shy of where the CDR3 ends; the end is completed using the germline J gene. V and J are TRBV6-2 or TRBV6-3 and TRBJ2-2, with 7 positions matching TRBD2. The V gene end was trimmed by 8 bases and the J gene end by 1 base; junction bases not matched to a gene: 13. CDR1 MNHEY and CDR2 SVGEGT come from the germline V gene. The CDR3 is made up of 17 amino acids. The covered CDR3 bases are TGTGCCAGCTTAAGCAAAGGTAGCGGGTTGAACACCGGGGAG. Its protein product is CASLSKGSGLNTGE. The full CDR3 reads CASLSKGSGLNTGELFF.

This clone has ten or more counts. The observed sequence ends 3 residues before the CDR3 terminus, with the missing tail filled in from the germline J gene. This rearrangement joins TRBV5-4 to TRBJ2-7; possibly TRBD2 for D (7 bases). The CDR3 spans 15 residues. Per germline, CDR1 SGHNT and CDR2 YYREEE (reference sequence). V was trimmed by 4 bases and J by 3 bases, leaving 17 bases between them. CDR3 residues: CASSPGGQLDYEQYF. The sequenced CDR3 bases are TGTGCCAGCAGCCCCGGGGGGCAGCTCGACTACGAG.

This clone was counted many times. The read comes to an end 3 residues before the CDR3 does, leaving the germline J gene to fill in the end. The V call is TRBV10-3, the J call TRBJ2-3, with 11 positions matching TRBD2. CDR1 ENHRY and CDR2 SYGVKD come from the germline V gene. V shed 8 bases, J shed 0 bases, and the junction held 7 bases outside the gene matches. The CDR3 covers 16 residues. CDR3 DNA, as far as it was read: TGTGCCATCGCGGCTAGCGGGGGGAGGAGCACAGATACG. Protein product: CAIAASGGRSTDT. The full CDR3 sequence reads CAIAASGGRSTDTQYF.

This clone showed up many times. The CDR3 end lies 3 residues beyond the end of the read and is filled in from the germline J gene. The chain uses TRBV19 and TRBJ2-7, with TRBD2 matching 10 bases. CDR3 length: 16 amino acids. CDR1 and CDR2 from the germline V gene are LNHDA and SQIVND (reference sequence). Unmatched junction bases numbered 8, after V lost 2 bases and J lost 4 bases. CDR3 protein: CASSIFGSGRTYEQYF. CDR3 bases read: TGTGCCAGTAGTATATTTGGTAGCGGGAGGACGTACGAG.

This clone was seen many times. The read stops 3 residues short of the end of the CDR3; the missing end is completed from the germline J gene. V usage is TRBV7-2 and J usage is TRBJ1-1; 7 bases match TRBD1. The CDR3 runs to 13 residues. CDR1 is SGHTA, CDR2 FQGNSA, per germline. The chain's CDR3 is CASSFRTGREAFF. CDR3 bases read: TGTGCCAGCAGCTTCAGGACAGGCCGAGAA.

This clone was seen ten or more times. The read finishes 3 residues shy of the CDR3 end, and the germline J gene is used to complete it. The chain couples TRBV19 to TRBJ2-2; maybe TRBD1 (6 bases). Germline V gives CDR1 LNHDA, CDR2 SQIVND (reference sequence). CDR3 size: 12 residues. Trimming cost V 10 bases and J 7 bases, with 13 bases left between them. The CDR3 region is CAIEQGNGELFF. CDR3 bases read: TGTGCCATCGAGCAGGGGAACGGGGAG. The entire variable domain, with the rest obtained from reference TRBV19 and TRBJ2-2, is as follows: DGGITQSPKYLFRKEGQNVTLSCEQNLNHDAMYWYRQDPGQGLRLIYYSQIVNDFQKGDIAEGYSVSREKKESFPLTVTSAQKNPTAFYLCAIEQGNGELFFGEGSRLTVL.

In this sample, this clone turned up many times. The read ends 3 residues before the CDR3 terminus; that terminus is restored from the germline J gene. V usage is TRBV6-2 or TRBV6-3 and J usage is TRBJ1-2, with D maybe TRBD1 (6 bases). From germline, CDR1 is MNHEY and CDR2 SVGEGT. CDR3 length equals 14 residues. This chain's CDR3 is CASSRGQERRGYTF. CDR3 DNA, as far as it was read: TGTGCCAGCAGTAGGGGACAAGAGAGAAGAGGC.

There are many counts of this clone. The read halts 3 residues ahead of the CDR3 end, with the missing end drawn from the germline J gene. The rearrangement uses TRBV30 and TRBJ2-3, with D hard to call. V was trimmed by 2 bases and J by 6 bases, leaving 9 bases between them. This CDR3 region has 12 residues. Germline V gene data show CDR1 as GTSNPN and CDR2 as SVGIG (reference sequence). CDR3 DNA, as far as it was read: TGTGCCTGGAGTTTTGCGCCGGATACG. Translation gives CAWSFAPDT. The full CDR3 protein is CAWSFAPDTQYF. The full variable domain, its missing parts supplied by reference TRBV30 and TRBJ2-3, is SQTIHQWPATLVQPVGSPLSLECTVEGTSNPNLYWYRQAAGRGLQLLFYSVGIGQISSEVPQNLSASRPQDRQFILSSKKLLLSDSGFYLCAWSFAPDTQYFGPGTRLTVL.

This clone was detected ten times or more. The CDR3 end lies 3 residues beyond the end of the read and is filled in from the germline J gene. The chain joins TRBV6-2 or TRBV6-3 to TRBJ1-2, with 7 bases fitting TRBD1. Germline V gene lookup returns CDR1 MNHEY and CDR2 SVGEGT. The CDR3 consists of 13 residues. Trimming cost V 5 bases and J 4 bases; bases outside gene matches: 4. CDR3 DNA (partial): TGTGCCAGCAGTCCCGACAGGGTCTATGGC. Its protein is CASSPDRVYG. The whole CDR3 sequence reads CASSPDRVYGYTF.

At least ten counts were recorded for this clone. The sequenced fragment ends 3 residues before the CDR3 boundary, so the rest is inferred from the germline J gene. This chain uses TRBV19 with TRBJ2-4; perhaps TRBD1 as D (5 bases). This CDR3 region has 12 residues. Germline-derived CDR1 and CDR2 are LNHDA and SQIVND (reference sequence). V lost 5 bases, J lost 9 bases, and 11 bases lay in between. The CDR3 DNA, read in part, is TGTGCCAGTAGTGAGGCCCAGGGCATT. Translating gives CASSEAQGI. The CDR3 in full is CASSEAQGIQYF.

This clone was observed many times. The CDR3 is cut off 3 residues early in the read; its end comes from the germline J gene. This chain links TRBV19 with TRBJ1-1; 7 nucleotides match TRBD1. The germline CDR1 and CDR2 sequences are LNHDA and SQIVND (reference sequence). CDR3 size: 15 residues. The CDR3 sequence: CASSPRGLRAAEAFF. CDR3 DNA, as far as it was read: TGTGCCAGTAGTCCTAGGGGGCTAAGGGCGGCGGAA.